These 13 T cell receptor beta chains came from one sample sequenced in a study of regulatory T cells in long-lasting Graves disease. Both iRepertoire HTBI primers and Arm-PCR of CDR3 regions were used to build the TCR beta libraries. TCRdb independently ran MiXCR on the multiplex PCR reads; one entry per CDR3 protein. The repertoire holds around 500,000 distinct CDR3 sequences, with more than 10% as singletons. Time point: newly diagnosed GD, antithyroid drugs for less than 3 months. The TCR library used RNA extracted from PBMCs. The sample also formed part of further work on T cells in Graves' hyperthyroidism and ophthalmopathy.

This specimen consisted of peripheral blood mononuclear cells (PBMCs), obtained at new diagnosis, from a patient treated with antithyroid drugs. Receptors were obtained from a woman aged 30 to 39 with Graves disease.

This clonotype was observed at least ten times. This CDR3 is CASSSSGLPLYGYTF. CDR3 nucleotide sequence: TGTGCCAGCAGTTCTTCAGGTCTGCCCCTCTATGGCTACACCTTC. This chain uses TRBV28 with TRBJ1-2; D gene ambiguous. Germline V gene lookup returns CDR1 MDHEN and CDR2 SYDVKM. CDR3 size: 15 residues. Trimming cost V 4 bases and J 4 bases, with 16 bases left between them.

In this sample, this clonotype turned up many times. This chain links TRBV28 with TRBJ1-1; D remains ambiguous. CDR3 length equals 13 residues. Looked up from germline, CDR1 is MDHEN and CDR2 is SYDVKM. V lost 5 bases, J lost 9 bases, and 16 bases lay in between. This chain's CDR3 is CASSLPLADQAFF. The CDR3 coding sequence is TGTGCCAGCAGTCTCCCTTTGGCAGACCAAGCTTTCTTT.

This clonotype was seen repeatedly, ten times or more. V and J are TRBV6-1 and TRBJ2-7; 14 bases fit TRBD2. Losses at the gene ends were 6 bases for V and 4 bases for J; bases not matched to a gene: 5. CDR1 is MNHNS and CDR2 is SASEGT in the germline V gene. CDR3 length: 15 amino acids. The CDR3 protein is CASRGLAGEWYEQYF. CDR3 nucleotides: TGTGCCAGCAGGGGACTAGCGGGGGAATGGTACGAGCAGTACTTC.

This clonotype has a count of ten or more. This chain joins TRBV4-3 and TRBJ1-2; 7 bases are a match to TRBD1. Germline V gene sequence: CDR1 LGHNA, CDR2 YSLEER. The CDR3 runs 15 residues. J gave up 4 bases and V 3 bases, and 8 bases lay outside the gene matches. This CDR3 is CASSQTGLAAYGYTF. CDR3 nucleotides: TGCGCCAGCAGCCAGACAGGGCTCGCGGCCTATGGCTACACCTTC.

This sequence joins TRBV6-2 or TRBV6-3 and TRBJ1-4; 8 positions agree with TRBD1. Germline values: CDR1 MNHEY, CDR2 SVGEGT. V lost 5 bases to trimming and J lost 7 bases; unmatched junction nucleotides: 6. This CDR3 spans 14 amino acids. Here the CDR3 reads CASSRQGTGEKLFF. The CDR3 DNA reads TGTGCCAGCAGTCGACAGGGGACGGGTGAAAAACTGTTTTTT.

This clonotype occurred many times. The chain joins TRBV28 to TRBJ2-7; possible D gene TRBD1, 5 bases. CDR1 is MDHEN, CDR2 SYDVKM, per germline. Trimming removed 3 bases from V and 2 bases from J, with 11 bases in between. CDR3 size: 14 residues. The CDR3 reads CASSLGPPPYEQYF. CDR3 nucleotide sequence: TGTGCCAGCAGTTTGGGGCCTCCACCCTACGAGCAGTACTTC.

The V call is TRBV6-9, the J call TRBJ2-7, with 9 bases identical to TRBD1. The J segment lost 0 bases and the V segment lost 4 bases, leaving 4 bases of the junction unmatched. Germline V lookup: CDR1 MNHGY, CDR2 SVAAGI. The CDR3 runs 15 residues. CDR3 residues: CASSSTGGDSYEQYF. In DNA form, the CDR3 reads TGTGCCAGCAGTTCGACAGGGGGAGACTCCTACGAGCAGTACTTC.

This clonotype was counted at least ten times. The rearrangement joins TRBV28 to TRBJ2-7, with 11 nucleotides matching TRBD2. In germline, CDR1 is MDHEN, CDR2 SYDVKM. The V and J ends lost 2 bases and 0 bases, in that order; junction bases with no gene match: 3. The CDR3 consists of 16 residues. The CDR3 DNA reads as TGTGCCAGCAGTTTACGGACTAGCGGGCCCTCCTACGAGCAGTACTTC. It specifies CASSLRTSGPSYEQYF.

This clonotype was recorded many times. This sequence joins TRBV6-1 and TRBJ1-4; D might be TRBD1 (5 bases). This CDR3 spans 13 amino acids. The germline V gene has CDR1 MNHNS and CDR2 SASEGT. Trimming stripped 6 bases from V and 10 bases from J, with 15 bases between. Here the CDR3 DNA reads TGTGCCAGCAGCAGCAGGGAACGGTCAAAACTGTTTTTT. Its translation: CASSSRERSKLFF.

The table lists this clonotype with a few counts. V usage is TRBV4-1 and J usage is TRBJ1-2; D not resolved. V shed 3 bases and J shed 3 bases, with 5 bases lying between them. The germline CDR1 and CDR2 sequences are MGHRA and YSYEKL. CDR3 length: 12 amino acids. CDR3 in amino acids: CASSHSDYGYTF. CDR3 coding DNA: TGCGCCAGCAGCCATTCAGACTATGGCTACACCTTC.

This clonotype showed up just a few times. The chain links TRBV5-1 to TRBJ2-4; D call uncertain. Germline V lookup: CDR1 SGHRS, CDR2 YFSETQ. The CDR3 consists of 13 residues. V was trimmed by 1 base and J by 7 bases, leaving 9 bases between them. The CDR3 loop reads CASSLPLDNIQYF. CDR3 bases: TGCGCCAGCAGCTTGCCTCTAGATAACATTCAGTACTTC.

This clonotype was counted at least ten times. This sequence joins TRBV5-1 and TRBJ1-6; D call uncertain. The ends were cut back, 0 bases at V and 7 bases at J, with 5 bases in the middle. CDR3 length: 13 residues. The germline V gene has CDR1 SGHRS and CDR2 YFSETQ. This chain's CDR3 is CASSLATNSPLHF. CDR3 sequence (DNA): TGCGCCAGCAGCTTGGCCACAAATTCACCCCTCCACTTT.

This clonotype was counted at least ten times. The gene calls are TRBV6-5 and TRBJ2-7; unclear D gene. V was pared by 4 bases and J by 3 bases, with 10 bases between. Germline CDR1 reads MNHEY; CDR2 reads SVGAGI. The CDR3 contains 13 residues. CDR3 amino acids: CASSLHLGYEQYF. CDR3 bases: TGTGCCAGCAGTTTACACCTTGGCTACGAGCAGTACTTC.